The entry below gives a single T cell receptor beta chain sequence along with its context. Its antigen remains unidentified. No base quality values were provided; no much bigger clone lies one nucleotide off. For commercial TCRB immunosequencing, roughly 0.5 micrograms of biopsy DNA were submitted for each sample. Adaptive Biotechnology amplified CDR3 regions from genomic DNA with a two-step multiplex PCR that controlled for amplification bias. In the first PCR, primers covered every V and J gene segment, and in the second PCR, barcodes and Illumina adapters were added. CDR3 libraries were sequenced using an Illumina instrument. The paper's processing steps were these. Analysis combined the vendor-provided pipelines with custom analysis of raw data in R/Bioconductor under R version 3.3.0. Clonality, ranging from 0 to 1, was calculated as the inverse of the normalised Shannon entropy of all productive clones. The repertoire share taken up by the top 100 clones defined high-frequency clones, and only clones that passed a 95% confidence test were kept. The Simpson index measured repertoire diversity, and the Morisita-Horn index measured overlap between samples. TCRdb provides this immuneACCESS table in a form limited to in-frame rearrangements. Some clones are lacking; in checked studies, under half of them reflect an unresolved V gene, and why the rest are absent is not known. The V and J calls and clone size are taken from that table; D and trimming were inferred from the DNA. Present in this sample are fewer than 20,000 clones, around 65% of which were seen just once. The biggest ten clones account for 5.3% of the sample.

Its CDR3 holds 14 amino acids, cysteine through phenylalanine. Only the CDR3 region is kept as DNA, spanning 42 bases read in frame from base 1. Looking up the germline V gene yields CDR1 SNHLY and CDR2 FYNNEI. The data are from a study of T cell repertoires in ileal Crohn's disease (dated by TCRdb to the late 2010s). Study-level background: The median duration of disease was around 8 years, and at the time of surgery around 40% of patients were active smokers. The study was conducted in parallel with a multicentre cohort built to find predictors of early endoscopic recurrence after ileocolonic resection. TCR repertoire analysis was performed in fewer than 70 Crohn's disease patients drawn from a prospective multicentre cohort. Roughly half of the patients were given postoperative therapy, with 15 to 20 on anti-TNF agents and 11 on thiopurines. The study sequenced roughly 170 mucosal samples from 55 or so patients, taken at several locations on the surgical specimen and at postoperative endoscopy. Endoscopic postoperative recurrence was defined by a Rutgeerts score above i0. Surgery was performed for a complication in all patients, with stricturing disease in roughly 60% and penetrating disease in roughly 40%.

Overall study outcomes, separate from this receptor: Patients who were active smokers at surgery had a significantly higher proportion of clonal expansions than non-smokers (around 25% vs 18%, p=0.02). Endoscopic recurrence was found to be associated with higher high-frequency clone percentages at surgery, and recurrence was observed in all patients with clonality above 26.8% (18/57). More high-frequency clones were carried by sorted CD8 T cells than by CD4 T cells, suggesting that mucosal expansions were mainly CD8. Only a subgroup of patients, of unstated size, had mucosal CD4 and CD8 T cells sorted and sequenced.

Adults with ileal or ileocolonic Crohn's disease for whom ileocolonic resection was indicated were considered eligible. Before DNA extraction, whole ileal mucosal biopsies were kept frozen at -80 degrees C. Genomic DNA was extracted from frozen whole biopsies with a TRizol-based method and quantified on a NanoDrop 2000 spectrophotometer. The sequence joins TRBV2 to TRBJ2-5, and 7 bases in between align with TRBD2. The J call could be wrong; TRBJ2-7 is a better fit for the DNA end. Sequencing input: ileal tissue. The receptor was derived from an adult with Crohn's disease. The CDR3 amino acid sequence is: CASSRTRSSYEQYF. The sequence in DNA is TGTGCCAGCAGCCGGACTAGGAGCTCCTACGAGCAGTACTTC.